Each of the 20 T cell receptor beta chains below was sequenced from the same sample in a study of vaccination and CD4 T cells after COVID-19. Cultured CD4+ T cell DNA was sequenced using the Oncomine TCR Beta short-read assay. TCRdb recomputed calls from the PCR reads with MiXCR, one row per CDR3 protein. Counted here are around 20,000 distinct CDR3 sequences, about two fifths occurring once; the ten biggest clones make up 6.3%. Stated treatment: 10-day PBMC culture with coronavirus spike peptide pools or control peptides (ViraFEST assay). Their specific antigens are unknown. Material: CD4+ T cells from blood, cultured in vitro, obtained before SARS-CoV-2 vaccination. The receptors were gathered from a human donor who had recovered from COVID-19.

The rearrangement links TRBV6-2 or TRBV6-3 to TRBJ2-7; either TRBD1 or TRBD2 may supply D (5 bases each). Germline V gene sequence: CDR1 MNHEY, CDR2 SVGEGT. V lost 0 bases and J 0 bases, leaving 15 bases between the germline ends. The CDR3 is 17 amino acids. CDR3 bases: TGTGCCAGCAGTTACTCGAGTTGGGGGATGAACTCCTACGAGCAGTACTTC. Translating gives CASSYSSWGMNSYEQYF.

V is TRBV24-1 and J is TRBJ2-5; TRBD2 matches 13 bases. The CDR3 is made up of 17 amino acids. Losses at the gene ends were 3 bases for V and 2 bases for J; bases not matched to a gene: 5. CDR1 KGHDR and CDR2 SFDVKD come from the germline V gene. As DNA, the CDR3 is TGTGCCACCAGTGATCCTGGACTAGCGGGGGAGCAAGAGACCCAGTACTTC. Protein product: CATSDPGLAGEQETQYF.

The rearrangement joins TRBV19 to TRBJ1-1; D uncertain. The CDR3 is 15 amino acids. With 5 bases removed from V and 0 bases from J, the gap between germline ends came to 13 bases. Germline V gene data show CDR1 as LNHDA and CDR2 as SQIVND (reference sequence). The CDR3 here is CASSAYTNMNTEAFF. The CDR3 bases are TGTGCCAGTAGTGCGTACACGAATATGAACACTGAAGCTTTCTTT.

This clonotype was detected only a few times. This chain links TRBV28 with TRBJ2-7; D not certain. The V and J ends lost 5 bases and 3 bases respectively, with 14 bases between them. CDR1 MDHEN and CDR2 SYDVKM come from the germline V gene. The CDR3 is 14 residues long. CDR3 sequence: CASSPSATLYEQYF. The CDR3 DNA is TGTGCCAGCAGTCCCTCTGCTACTCTCTACGAGCAGTACTTC.

The V and J genes are TRBV6-1 and TRBJ1-2; TRBD1 is a possible D gene (5 bases). Trimming removed 6 bases at V and 8 bases at J, with 16 bases between. The germline V gene has CDR1 MNHNS and CDR2 SASEGT. CDR3 size: 13 residues. The CDR3 sequence: CASSQGARGGYTF. CDR3 in DNA: TGTGCCAGCAGCCAAGGGGCCCGGGGGGGCTACACCTTC.

This sequence joins TRBV28 and TRBJ1-2; TRBD1 matches at 7 bases. Trimming cost V 5 bases and J 4 bases; bases outside gene matches: 10. This CDR3 contains 15 residues. Germline V gene data show CDR1 as MDHEN and CDR2 as SYDVKM. The CDR3 region is CASSVPRGRVYGYTF. DNA for the CDR3: TGTGCCAGCAGTGTTCCAAGGGGGCGCGTCTATGGCTACACCTTC.

The chain joins TRBV5-1 to TRBJ2-3; D gene unclear. CDR3 length: 15 residues. Deletions cut 0 bases from V and 6 bases from J, with 14 bases between. CDR1 is SGHRS and CDR2 is YFSETQ in the germline V gene. CDR3 sequence reads: CASSLDDILGDTQYF. CDR3 DNA sequence: TGCGCCAGCAGCTTGGATGACATCCTAGGGGATACGCAGTATTTT.

This clonotype was seen more than once but under ten times. The chain uses TRBV19 and TRBJ2-5; weak D call: TRBD1 (6 bases). This CDR3 contains 15 residues. The V end lost 7 bases, the J end lost 5 bases, and 20 bases lay between the germline ends. CDR1 is LNHDA and CDR2 is SQIVND in the germline V gene (reference sequence). CDR3 nucleotide sequence: TGTGCCAGTACCCCAAATATACAGGGCTTGGAGACCCAGTACTTC. Translating gives CASTPNIQGLETQYF.

The chain links TRBV7-9 to TRBJ2-7, with 11 bases fitting TRBD2. V dropped 6 bases and J dropped 2; count of bases not matched to a gene: 6. CDR1 is SEHNR, CDR2 FQNEAQ, per germline (reference sequence). This CDR3 spans 15 amino acids. CDR3 sequence reads: CASRPLAGEPYEQYF. The CDR3 DNA reads as TGTGCCAGCAGACCACTAGCGGGAGAACCCTACGAGCAGTACTTC. Based on the CDR3 plus reference TRBV7-9 and TRBJ2-7, the full variable domain is DTGVSQNPRHKITKRGQNVTFRCDPISEHNRLYWYRQTLGQGPEFLTYFQNEAQLEKSRLLSDRFSAERPKGSFSTLEIQRTEQGDSAMYLCASRPLAGEPYEQYFGPGTRLTVT.

The chain is built from TRBV6-1 and TRBJ1-3; 8 bases fit TRBD1. The CDR3 contains 14 residues. The J segment lost 0 bases and the V segment lost 9 bases, leaving 4 bases of the junction unmatched. Germline CDR1 is MNHNS and CDR2 is SASEGT. The CDR3 nucleotides are TGTGCCAGTGGGGACAGGAGCTCTGGAAACACCATATATTTT. It specifies CASGDRSSGNTIYF.

The chain employs TRBV15 and TRBJ1-6, with 8 bases that match TRBD1. Germline V gene data show CDR1 as LNHNV and CDR2 as YYDKDF (reference sequence). Losses at the gene ends were 0 bases for V and 8 bases for J; bases not matched to a gene: 6. The CDR3 consists of 16 residues. CDR3 DNA: TGTGCCACCAGCAGAGATCAGGACAGGGTTTATTCACCCCTCCACTTT. Translated, it gives CATSRDQDRVYSPLHF. Supplemented by reference TRBV15 and TRBJ1-6, the full variable domain reads DAMVIQNPRYQVTQFGKPVTLSCSQTLNHNVMYWYQQKSSQAPKLLFHYYDKDFNNEADTPDNFQSRRPNTSFCFLDIRSPGLGDTAMYLCATSRDQDRVYSPLHFGNGTRLTVT.

This clonotype showed up just a few times. The rearrangement uses TRBV11-2 and TRBJ1-1, with a possible D match to TRBD1 (5 bases). This CDR3 has 14 amino acids. The V gene's germline CDR1 is SGHAT and CDR2 FQNNGV. Trimming took off 5 bases at V and 6 bases at J, with 16 bases between the two ends. CDR3 nucleotide sequence: TGTGCCAGCAGCCCTGGACGGTGGGGACCTGAAGCTTTCTTT. Translating gives CASSPGRWGPEAFF.

Only a few counts were recorded for this clonotype. The genes are TRBV2 and TRBJ2-3, with unresolved D. The CDR3 covers 15 residues. V lost 4 bases and J lost 4, with 15 bases in between. Germline values: CDR1 SNHLY, CDR2 FYNNEI. The CDR3 loop is CASSVRQLGPDTQYF. DNA of the CDR3: TGTGCCAGCAGTGTTCGGCAGCTAGGGCCAGATACGCAGTATTTT.

This clonotype has only a few counts. V and J are TRBV2 and TRBJ1-6; D ambiguous. V was cut by 6 bases and J by 5 bases, with 11 bases left in between. Per the germline V gene, CDR1 is SNHLY and CDR2 is FYNNEI. The CDR3 is 14 residues long. The CDR3 nucleotides are TGTGCCAGCAGCAGGCCGGAAGATAATTCACCCCTCCACTTT. It encodes CASSRPEDNSPLHF.

The chain combines TRBV6-1 with TRBJ1-1; D not resolved. Trimming cost V 4 bases and J 0 bases, with 12 bases left between them. The length of the CDR3 is 15 residues. Germline V lookup: CDR1 MNHNS, CDR2 SASEGT. The CDR3 DNA follows: TGTGCCAGCAGTGGACCCGCAGGTTTGAACACTGAAGCTTTCTTT. Translated, it gives CASSGPAGLNTEAFF.

In this sample, this clonotype turned up a few times. This sequence joins TRBV11-2 and TRBJ1-2; no reliable D call. The CDR3 is made up of 17 amino acids. V was pared by 1 base and J by 8 bases, with 23 bases between. Germline loops: CDR1 SGHAT, CDR2 FQNNGV. The CDR3 bases are TGTGCCAGCAGCTTAGGGGCAGGTCGGGTTGGTGTGAAGGGCTACACCTTC. It specifies CASSLGAGRVGVKGYTF.

In DNA, the CDR3 is TGTGCCAGCAGCCAACTGGTCTTCACCGGGGAGCTGTTTTTT. Its protein product is CASSQLVFTGELFF. The chain has TRBV7-2 and TRBJ2-2, with D hard to call. Germline V gives CDR1 SGHTA, CDR2 FQGNSA. This CDR3 comprises 14 residues. V lost 5 bases and J lost 4, with 11 bases in between.

This chain joins TRBV20-1 and TRBJ2-3; the D gene is possibly TRBD1 (5 bases). Trimming removed 2 bases at V and 2 bases at J, with 11 bases between. CDR3 length equals 14 residues. Germline values: CDR1 DFQATT, CDR2 SNEGSKA (reference sequence). CDR3 in amino acids: CSARSGANTDTQYF. The CDR3 DNA is TGCAGTGCTAGAAGTGGGGCAAACACAGATACGCAGTATTTT.

V gene TRBV12-3 or TRBV12-4 combines with J gene TRBJ1-1; 7 bases agree with TRBD1. The CDR3 runs to 13 residues. The V gene end was trimmed by 5 bases and the J gene end by 8 bases; junction bases not matched to a gene: 8. This CDR3 reads CASSPTPTGEAFF. As DNA, the CDR3 is TGTGCCAGCAGTCCAACCCCGACAGGGGAAGCTTTCTTT.

CDR3 DNA: TGTGCCAGCAGCTTAATTGCGGGGTACACAGATACGCAGTATTTT. It codes for CASSLIAGYTDTQYF. This sequence joins TRBV7-2 and TRBJ2-3; possibly TRBD2 for D (6 bases). Trimming took off 2 bases at V and 2 bases at J, with 11 bases between the two ends. CDR3 length equals 15 residues. Germline loops: CDR1 SGHTA, CDR2 FQGNSA. Full variable domain (rest looked up from reference TRBV7-2 and TRBJ2-3): GAGVSQSPSNKVTEKGKDVELRCDPISGHTALYWYRQSLGQGLEFLIYFQGNSAPDKSGLPSDRFSAERTGGSVSTLTIQRTQQEDSAVYLCASSLIAGYTDTQYFGPGTRLTVL.